This T cell receptor (beta chain) stems from a study of blood T cell repertoires in COVID-19. Study-level information: PBMCs, B-cell-depleted T cells, or T cells were the source of the cDNA or gDNA that made up the material.

Generated by immunoSEQ multiplex PCR, the TCRdb table keeps only in-frame clones and is missing some. The sample has 310,000 or so clones; roughly 86% are singletons. Germline CDR1 MDHEN, CDR2 SYDVKM. Trimming left V 4 bases short and J 7 bases short, with 19 bases between. The CDR3 has 15 amino acids. This clone occurred a few times. The V call is TRBV28, the J call TRBJ1-1; D not resolved. Sequenced input: PBMCs or T cells enriched from blood (not recorded which). This receptor was taken from a woman aged 18-35 years who had recovered from COVID-19. The CDR3 loop reads CASSSLPRYGFEAFF. The CDR3 DNA reads as TGTGCCAGCAGTTCACTGCCCCGGTATGGTTTTGAAGCTTTCTTT.